Sequencing of this TCR beta chain was carried out in a study of blood T cells in healthy people across ages. The study's findings and limits: Measured against age, TCR beta diversity per million T cells decreased in a roughly linear manner.

Alongside a J-beta primer mix, a sample-barcoded 5' primer served in a second PCR lasting about 7 to 12 cycles. In TCRdb, the 5' RACE reads were re-called with MiXCR into one record per CDR3 protein. The data show roughly 2 million distinct CDR3 sequences, 49% seen once. Each sample yielded at least 6 micrograms of PBMC total RNA. The count of this clonotype is one. Its antigen is currently unknown. This sequence was found in a woman between 35 and 50 years old in good health. Sequencing was done on a sample of blood.

CDR3 sequence (DNA): TGTGCCAGCAGCCCGCGCTCTAGCGGGGATAGAGAGACCCAGTACTTC. This encodes CASSPRSSGDRETQYF. The chain is built from TRBV7-2 and TRBJ2-7; 9 bases align to TRBD2. The J call is uncertain, as TRBJ2-5 better fits the DNA end. The CDR3 is made up of 16 amino acids. The germline gives CDR1 SGHTA, CDR2 FQGNSA.